The 8 T cell receptor beta chains presented below share a single source sample, sequenced in a study of blood T cell repertoires in COVID-19. Some clones are missing from TCRdb's copy, which holds only in-frame ones; the method was immunoSEQ multiplex PCR. The sample gives hundreds of thousands of clones, roughly 84% of which show up once; more than 0.8% is in the top ten. The sample consisted of PBMCs or T cells enriched from blood (not recorded which). These receptors originate from a woman in her thirties who had recovered from COVID-19.

This chain joins TRBV19 and TRBJ1-6; D possibly corresponds to TRBD1 (5 bases). V shed 5 bases and J shed 10 bases, with 15 bases lying between them. CDR3 length: 14 amino acids. The germline CDR1 and CDR2 sequences are LNHDA and SQIVND (reference sequence). The CDR3 is CASSAVGGGSPLHF. In DNA, the CDR3 is TGTGCCAGTAGTGCCGTGGGGGGAGGGTCACCCCTCCACTTT.

This sequence joins TRBV19 and TRBJ2-1, with 7 bases matching TRBD1. CDR1 and CDR2 from the germline V gene are LNHDA and SQIVND (reference sequence). V trimming: 5 bases; J trimming: 1 base; junction bases outside the gene matches: 8. This CDR3 comprises 16 residues. The CDR3 here is CASSPRQGDSYNEQFF. CDR3 DNA: TGTGCCAGTAGTCCACGACAGGGTGATTCCTACAATGAGCAGTTCTTC.

V is TRBV5-1 and J is TRBJ2-7, with TRBD1 identical over 9 bases. Germline values: CDR1 SGHRS, CDR2 YFSETQ. Losses at the gene ends were 0 bases for V and 5 bases for J; bases not matched to a gene: 6. CDR3 size: 15 residues. Here the CDR3 reads CASSLGQGVYHEQYF. CDR3 coding DNA: TGCGCCAGCAGCTTGGGACAGGGGGTATACCACGAGCAGTACTTC. Supplemented by reference TRBV5-1 and TRBJ2-7, the full variable domain reads KAGVTQTPRYLIKTRGQQVTLSCSPISGHRSVSWYQQTPGQGLQFLFEYFSETQRNKGNFPGRFSGRQFSNSRSEMNVSTLELGDSALYLCASSLGQGVYHEQYFGPGTRLTVT.

The chain uses TRBV7-2 and TRBJ1-2; 7 positions agree with TRBD1. CDR3 length: 14 residues. J was trimmed by 3 bases and V by 5 bases; bases with no gene match: 6. In germline, CDR1 is SGHTA, CDR2 FQGNSA. In nucleotides, the CDR3 is TGTGCCAGCAGCCCTGACAGGGCGCACTATGGCTACACCTTC. Translated, it gives CASSPDRAHYGYTF.

This clone was counted once. The CDR3 is CATSRGGQGTDTQYF. CDR3 in DNA: TGTGCCACCAGCAGAGGGGGACAGGGCACAGATACGCAGTATTTT. V usage is TRBV15 and J usage is TRBJ2-3; TRBD1 aligns across 8 bases. The CDR3 has 15 amino acids. In germline, CDR1 is LNHNV, CDR2 YYDKDF (reference sequence). Trimming removed 1 base from V and 1 base from J; junction bases left unmatched: 1.

This clone occurred a few times. The chain links TRBV2 to TRBJ2-1; D is possibly TRBD1 (5 bases). This CDR3 region has 14 residues. Germline V lookup: CDR1 SNHLY, CDR2 FYNNEI. V lost 3 bases and J 4 bases, leaving 10 bases between the germline ends. This CDR3 is CASSDRTHYNEQFF. The CDR3 nucleotides read TGTGCCAGCAGTGACCGGACACATTACAATGAGCAGTTCTTC. Using reference TRBV2 and TRBJ2-1 for the parts outside the CDR3, the full variable domain is EPEVTQTPSHQVTQMGQEVILRCVPISNHLYFYWYRQILGQKVEFLVSFYNNEISEKSEIFDDQFSVERPDGSNFTLKIRSTKLEDSAMYFCASSDRTHYNEQFFGPGTRLTVL.

The V call is TRBV3-1 (or the pseudogene TRBV3-2), the J call TRBJ1-6; 10 positions match TRBD1. Per germline, CDR1 LGHDT and CDR2 YNNKEL (reference sequence). The CDR3 has 18 residues. V shed 3 bases, J shed 2 bases, and the junction held 7 bases outside the gene matches. CDR3 residues: CASSQVDRGLTYNSPLHF. The CDR3 DNA reads TGTGCCAGCAGCCAGGTCGACAGGGGGCTCACCTATAATTCACCCCTCCACTTT.

The genes are TRBV30 and TRBJ1-2; 7 bases match TRBD1. With 4 bases clipped from V and 12 bases from J, the junction kept 11 bases outside the gene matches. Germline CDR1 is GTSNPN and CDR2 is SVGIG (reference sequence). This CDR3 contains 12 residues. This chain's CDR3 is CAWNKPGTAHTF. In DNA form, the CDR3 reads TGTGCCTGGAATAAACCCGGGACAGCCCACACCTTC.